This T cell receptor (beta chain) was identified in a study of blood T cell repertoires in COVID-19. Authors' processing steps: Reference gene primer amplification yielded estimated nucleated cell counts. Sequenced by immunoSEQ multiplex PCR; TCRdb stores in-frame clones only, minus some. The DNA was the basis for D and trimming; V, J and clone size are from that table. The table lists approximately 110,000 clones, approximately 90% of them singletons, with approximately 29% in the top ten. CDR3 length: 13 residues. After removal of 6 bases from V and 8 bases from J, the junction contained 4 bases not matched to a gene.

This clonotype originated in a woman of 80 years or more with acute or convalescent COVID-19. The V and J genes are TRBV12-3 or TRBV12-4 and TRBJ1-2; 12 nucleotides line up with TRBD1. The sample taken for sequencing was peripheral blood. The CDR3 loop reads CASRLGQGAGYTF. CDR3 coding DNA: TGTGCCAGCAGGCTGGGACAGGGGGCGGGCTACACCTTC.